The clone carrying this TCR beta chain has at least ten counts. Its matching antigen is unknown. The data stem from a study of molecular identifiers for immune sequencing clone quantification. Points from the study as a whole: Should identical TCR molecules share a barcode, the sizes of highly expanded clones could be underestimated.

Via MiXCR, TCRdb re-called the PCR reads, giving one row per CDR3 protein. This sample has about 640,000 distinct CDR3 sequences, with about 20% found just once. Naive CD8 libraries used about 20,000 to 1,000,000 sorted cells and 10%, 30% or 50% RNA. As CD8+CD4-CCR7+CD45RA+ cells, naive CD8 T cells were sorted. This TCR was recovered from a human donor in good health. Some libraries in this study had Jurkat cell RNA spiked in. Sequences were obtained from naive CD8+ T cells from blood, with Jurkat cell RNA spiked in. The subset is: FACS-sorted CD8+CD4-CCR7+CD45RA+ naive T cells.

CDR3 coding DNA: TGTGCCAGCAGCTTGGCTAGCGGATTCACAGATACGCAGTATTTT. Translating gives CASSLASGFTDTQYF. This chain connects TRBV12-3 or TRBV12-4 to TRBJ2-3, with TRBD2 identical over 7 bases. CDR3 length: 15 amino acids. The ends lost 6 bases at V and 2 bases at J; junction bases unmatched: 8.